This TCR beta chain was captured by sequencing in a study of chemoradiotherapy in HPV16-positive cancers. Study details: Two HPV16-positive patients' cells yielded candidate HPV-specific clones and common motifs.

Study outcomes and limitations: During treatment, candidate HPV-specific clones and E7-related motifs expanded in tumor.

Notes on this clone: Its specificity is not known.

Libraries were prepared by immunoSEQ multiplex PCR; TCRdb keeps only in-frame clonotypes and omits some of them. The profile shows several thousand clones, approximately 78% of them singletons. The V gene lost 7 bases and the J gene lost 9 bases, with 10 bases spanning the gap. Germline V lookup: CDR1 MNHNS, CDR2 SASEGT. The CDR3 is 11 amino acids. Over chemoradiotherapy, repertoires were sampled more than once. This sequence joins TRBV6-1 and TRBJ1-5; a possible D gene is TRBD1 (6 bases). This sample was gathered from a patient who underwent chemoradiotherapy. The source is a human donor with HPV-associated anogenital cancer. The CDR3 region is CASTQTGPQHF. In nucleotides, the CDR3 is TGTGCCAGCACCCAGACAGGGCCCCAGCATTTT.